This T cell receptor (beta chain) is from a study of blood T cell repertoires in COVID-19. Original processing notes: Estimates of nucleated cell counts were drawn from the amplification of reference gene primers. The protocol was immunoSEQ multiplex PCR, while the TCRdb copy is restricted to in-frame clones and leaves out a portion. V and J calls and clone size are given by that table; D and trimming were obtained from the DNA. The table lists approximately 140,000 clones, 70% to 90% of them singletons. V lost 8 bases to trimming and J lost 5 bases, with 9 bases between them. The CDR3 loop spans 11 amino acids. CDR1 is SGHVS and CDR2 is FQNEAQ in the germline V gene.

This TCR came from a woman aged 55-70 years with acute or convalescent COVID-19. This rearrangement joins TRBV7-8 to TRBJ1-1; the D gene is possibly TRBD1 (5 bases). Source material: peripheral blood. The chain's CDR3 is CASLRETEAFF. DNA of the CDR3: TGTGCCAGCCTCAGGGAAACTGAAGCTTTCTTT.